Below, 2 T cell receptor beta chains from the same sample are listed, as sequenced in a study of blood T cell repertoires in COVID-19. TCRdb's table, derived via immunoSEQ multiplex PCR, lists solely in-frame clones and lacks some. The sample records around 72,000 clones, roughly 88% being singletons. Sequencing was performed on peripheral blood. The receptor set was obtained from a man aged 45 to 65 with acute or convalescent COVID-19.

The chain links TRBV5-1 to TRBJ2-3; D is uncertain. CDR1 and CDR2 (germline): SGHRS, YFSETQ. The CDR3 spans 15 residues. V was clipped by 6 bases and J by 2 bases, with 16 bases between them. DNA for the CDR3: TGCGCCAGCAAGAAGAACAGTTGGAACACAGATACGCAGTATTTT. It encodes CASKKNSWNTDTQYF.

The gene calls are TRBV5-1 and TRBJ2-7; TRBD2 might be the D (5 bases). Germline V CDR1 and CDR2: SGHRS, YFSETQ. Trimming left V 7 bases short and J 6 bases short, with 17 bases between. The CDR3 has 13 amino acids. CDR3: CASGEREGFEQYF. Here the CDR3 DNA reads TGCGCCAGCGGGGAGAGGGAAGGGTTCGAGCAGTACTTC.